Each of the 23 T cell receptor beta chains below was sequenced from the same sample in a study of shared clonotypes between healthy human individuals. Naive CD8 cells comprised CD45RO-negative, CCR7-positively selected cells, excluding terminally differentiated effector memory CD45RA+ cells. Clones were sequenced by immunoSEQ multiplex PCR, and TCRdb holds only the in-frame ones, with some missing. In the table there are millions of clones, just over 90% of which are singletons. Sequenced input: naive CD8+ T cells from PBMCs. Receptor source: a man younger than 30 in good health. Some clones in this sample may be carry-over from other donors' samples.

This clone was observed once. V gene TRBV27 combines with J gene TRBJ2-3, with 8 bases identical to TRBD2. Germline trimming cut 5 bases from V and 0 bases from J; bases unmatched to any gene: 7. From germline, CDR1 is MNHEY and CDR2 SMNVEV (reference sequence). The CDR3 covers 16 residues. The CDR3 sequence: CASSLLTSASTDTQYF. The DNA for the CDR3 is TGTGCCAGCAGTCTCCTGACTAGCGCTAGCACAGATACGCAGTATTTT.

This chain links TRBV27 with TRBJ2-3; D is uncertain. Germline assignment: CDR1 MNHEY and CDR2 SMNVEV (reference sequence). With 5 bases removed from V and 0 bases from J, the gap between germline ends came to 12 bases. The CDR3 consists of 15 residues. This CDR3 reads CASSLTRSSTDTQYF. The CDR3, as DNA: TGTGCCAGCAGTCTAACGAGGTCTAGCACAGATACGCAGTATTTT.

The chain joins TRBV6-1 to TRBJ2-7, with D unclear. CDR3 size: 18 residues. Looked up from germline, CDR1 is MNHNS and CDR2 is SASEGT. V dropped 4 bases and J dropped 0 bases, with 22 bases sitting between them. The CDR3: CASSGYRDVRASSYEQYF. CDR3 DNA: TGTGCCAGCAGTGGATACCGAGACGTCCGGGCTAGCTCCTACGAGCAGTACTTC.

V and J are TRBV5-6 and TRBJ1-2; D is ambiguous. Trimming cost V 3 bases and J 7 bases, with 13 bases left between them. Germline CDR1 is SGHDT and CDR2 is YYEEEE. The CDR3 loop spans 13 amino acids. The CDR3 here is CASSSGPRGGYTF. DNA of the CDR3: TGTGCCAGCAGCTCCGGGCCCCGGGGTGGCTACACCTTC.

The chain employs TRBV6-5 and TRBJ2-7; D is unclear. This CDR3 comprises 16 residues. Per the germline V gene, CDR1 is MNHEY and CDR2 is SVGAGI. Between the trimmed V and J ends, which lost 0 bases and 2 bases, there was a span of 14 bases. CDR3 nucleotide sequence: TGTGCCAGCAGTTACTCGACCCCCCCAGGAACCTACGAGCAGTACTTC. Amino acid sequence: CASSYSTPPGTYEQYF.

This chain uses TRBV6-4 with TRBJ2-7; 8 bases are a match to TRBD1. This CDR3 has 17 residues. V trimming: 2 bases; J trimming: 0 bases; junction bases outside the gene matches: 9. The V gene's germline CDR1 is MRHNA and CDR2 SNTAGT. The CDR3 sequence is CASSDRDRTLISYEQYF. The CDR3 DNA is TGTGCCAGCAGTGACAGGGACAGGACTCTCATCTCCTACGAGCAGTACTTC.

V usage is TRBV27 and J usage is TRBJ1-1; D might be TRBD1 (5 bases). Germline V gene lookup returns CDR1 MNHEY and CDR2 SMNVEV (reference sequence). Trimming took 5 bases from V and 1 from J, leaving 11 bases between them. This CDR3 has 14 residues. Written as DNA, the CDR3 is TGTGCCAGCAGTACACGGGGGACGAACACTGAAGCTTTCTTT. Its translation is CASSTRGTNTEAFF.

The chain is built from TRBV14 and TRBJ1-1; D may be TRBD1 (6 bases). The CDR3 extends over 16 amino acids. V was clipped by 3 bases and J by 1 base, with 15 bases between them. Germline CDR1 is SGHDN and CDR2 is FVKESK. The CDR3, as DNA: TGTGCCAGCAGCCACCTCCCGGGACATACGAACACTGAAGCTTTCTTT. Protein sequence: CASSHLPGHTNTEAFF.

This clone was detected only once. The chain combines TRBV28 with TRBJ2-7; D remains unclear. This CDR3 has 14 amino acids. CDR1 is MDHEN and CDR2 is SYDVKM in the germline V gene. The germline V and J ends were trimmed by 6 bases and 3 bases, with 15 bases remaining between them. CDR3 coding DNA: TGTGCCAGCAGAACGTTAGAGGTGGGCTACGAGCAGTACTTC. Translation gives CASRTLEVGYEQYF.

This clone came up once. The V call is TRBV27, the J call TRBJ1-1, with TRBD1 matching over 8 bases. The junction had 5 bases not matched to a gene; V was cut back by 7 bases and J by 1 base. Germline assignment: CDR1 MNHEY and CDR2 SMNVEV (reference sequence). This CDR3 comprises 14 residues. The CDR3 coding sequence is TGTGCCAGCAAGATACAGGGGGGGAACACTGAAGCTTTCTTT. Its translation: CASKIQGGNTEAFF.

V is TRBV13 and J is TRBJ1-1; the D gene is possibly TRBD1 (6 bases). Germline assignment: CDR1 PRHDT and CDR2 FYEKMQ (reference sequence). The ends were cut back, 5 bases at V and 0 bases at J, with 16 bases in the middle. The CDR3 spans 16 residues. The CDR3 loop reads CASSPGSRGLNTEAFF. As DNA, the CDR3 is TGTGCCAGCAGCCCCGGGAGCCGGGGGCTGAACACTGAAGCTTTCTTT.

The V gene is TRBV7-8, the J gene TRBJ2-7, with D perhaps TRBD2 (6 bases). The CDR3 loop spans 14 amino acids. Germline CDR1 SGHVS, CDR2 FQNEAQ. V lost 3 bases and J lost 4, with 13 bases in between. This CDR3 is CASSLSGPGYEQYF. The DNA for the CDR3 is TGTGCCAGCAGCTTGAGCGGGCCCGGATACGAGCAGTACTTC. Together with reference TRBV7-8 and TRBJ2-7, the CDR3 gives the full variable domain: GAGVSQSPRYKVAKRGQDVALRCDPISGHVSLFWYQQALGQGPEFLTYFQNEAQLDKSGLPSDRFFAERPEGSVSTLKIQRTQQEDSAVYLCASSLSGPGYEQYFGPGTRLTVT.

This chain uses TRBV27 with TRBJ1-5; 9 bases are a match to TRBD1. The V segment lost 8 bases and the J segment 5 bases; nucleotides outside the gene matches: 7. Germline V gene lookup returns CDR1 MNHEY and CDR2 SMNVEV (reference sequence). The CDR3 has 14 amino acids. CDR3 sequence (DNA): TGTGCCAGCGCCCTCCGGGACAGGGATCAGCCCCAGCATTTT. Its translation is CASALRDRDQPQHF.

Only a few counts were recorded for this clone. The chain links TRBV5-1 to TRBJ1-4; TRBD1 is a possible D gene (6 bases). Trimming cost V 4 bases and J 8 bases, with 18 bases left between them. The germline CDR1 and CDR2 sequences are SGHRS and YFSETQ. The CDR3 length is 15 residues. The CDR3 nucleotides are TGCGCCAGCAGCCTCACAGGGAATTCGGACGAAAAACTGTTTTTT. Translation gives CASSLTGNSDEKLFF.

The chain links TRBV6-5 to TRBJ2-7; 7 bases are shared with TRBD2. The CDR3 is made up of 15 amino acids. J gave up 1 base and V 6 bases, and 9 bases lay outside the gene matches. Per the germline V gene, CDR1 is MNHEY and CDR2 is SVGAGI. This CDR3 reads CASSASGAASYEQYF. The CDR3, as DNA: TGTGCCAGCAGCGCCAGCGGGGCGGCTTCCTACGAGCAGTACTTC.

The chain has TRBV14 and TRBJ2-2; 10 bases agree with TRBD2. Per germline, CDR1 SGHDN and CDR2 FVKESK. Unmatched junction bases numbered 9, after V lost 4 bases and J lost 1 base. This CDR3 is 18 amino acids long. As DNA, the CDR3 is TGTGCCAGCAGCCCTAGGGTAGCGGGAGGACGGAACACCGGGGAGCTGTTTTTT. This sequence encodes CASSPRVAGGRNTGELFF.

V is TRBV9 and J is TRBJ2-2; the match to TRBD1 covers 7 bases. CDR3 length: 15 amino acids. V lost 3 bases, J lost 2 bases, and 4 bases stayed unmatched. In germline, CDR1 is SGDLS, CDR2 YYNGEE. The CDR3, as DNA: TGTGCCAGCAGCGAGACAGGGAGTAACACCGGGGAGCTGTTTTTT. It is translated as CASSETGSNTGELFF.

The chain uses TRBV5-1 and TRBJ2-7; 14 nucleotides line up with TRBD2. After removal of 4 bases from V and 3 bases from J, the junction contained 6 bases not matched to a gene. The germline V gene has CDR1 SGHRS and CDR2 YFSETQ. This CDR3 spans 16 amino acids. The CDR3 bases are TGCGCCAGCAGCATTGGACTAGCGGGAGGTTTCTACGAGCAGTACTTC. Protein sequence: CASSIGLAGGFYEQYF.

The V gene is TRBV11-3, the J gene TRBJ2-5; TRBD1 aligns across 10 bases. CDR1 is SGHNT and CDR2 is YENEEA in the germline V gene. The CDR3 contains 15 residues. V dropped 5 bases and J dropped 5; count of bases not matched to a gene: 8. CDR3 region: CASSPGTGDLETQYF. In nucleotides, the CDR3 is TGTGCCAGCAGCCCCGGGACAGGGGACCTTGAGACCCAGTACTTC.

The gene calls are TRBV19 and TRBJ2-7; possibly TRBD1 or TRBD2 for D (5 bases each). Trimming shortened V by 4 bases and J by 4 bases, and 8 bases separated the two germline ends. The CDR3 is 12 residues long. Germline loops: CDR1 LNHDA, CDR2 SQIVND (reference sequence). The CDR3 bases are TGTGCCAGTAGTACGGGGCTATACGAGCAGTACTTC. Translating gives CASSTGLYEQYF. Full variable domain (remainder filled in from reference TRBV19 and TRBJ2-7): DGGITQSPKYLFRKEGQNVTLSCEQNLNHDAMYWYRQDPGQGLRLIYYSQIVNDFQKGDIAEGYSVSREKKESFPLTVTSAQKNPTAFYLCASSTGLYEQYFGPGTRLTVT.

The CDR3 reads CASSLGLGDSETQYF. The CDR3 nucleotides read TGTGCCAGCAGCTTAGGGCTTGGCGATTCGGAGACCCAGTACTTC. This rearrangement joins TRBV11-2 to TRBJ2-5; D gene uncertain. Germline-derived CDR1 and CDR2 are SGHAT and FQNNGV. This CDR3 has 15 residues. V was shortened by 1 base and J by 5 bases, with 14 bases between the two germline ends.

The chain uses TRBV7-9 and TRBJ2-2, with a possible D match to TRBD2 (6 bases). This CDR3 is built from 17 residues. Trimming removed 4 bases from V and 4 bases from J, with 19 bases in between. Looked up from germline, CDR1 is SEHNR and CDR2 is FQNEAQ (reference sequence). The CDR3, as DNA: TGTGCCAGCAGCTCAACCCCTGGGGGGAGCGGCACCGGGGAGCTGTTTTTT. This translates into CASSSTPGGSGTGELFF.

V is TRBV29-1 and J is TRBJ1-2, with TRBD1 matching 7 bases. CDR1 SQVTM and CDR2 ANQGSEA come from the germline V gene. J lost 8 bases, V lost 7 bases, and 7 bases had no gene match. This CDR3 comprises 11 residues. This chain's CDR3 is CSGRTGGGYTF. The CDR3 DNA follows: TGCAGCGGGCGGACAGGCGGCGGCTACACCTTC.